This entry concerns a single TCR beta chain. These data come from a study of control samples from healthy donors and cancer patients. Germline-derived CDR1 and CDR2 are GTSNPN and SVGIG (reference sequence). The germline V and J ends were trimmed by 3 bases and 1 base, with 9 bases remaining between them. The CDR3 sequence is 13 residues long. Generated by immunoSEQ multiplex PCR, the TCRdb table keeps only in-frame clones and is missing some. In the table there are approximately 150,000 clones, nearly 96% of which are singletons. Material: blood. This clonotype originated in a woman aged 25 to 39 in good health. The chain links TRBV30 to TRBJ2-5; perhaps TRBD2 as D (5 bases). The CDR3 DNA sequence: TGTGCCTGGAGAACCCGGGGCCAAGAGACCCAGTACTTC. Translating gives CAWRTRGQETQYF.